A selection of T cell receptor beta chains follows, all from one sample in a study of T cell repertoires in cytomegalovirus infection. These receptors lack a known antigen. TCRdb analysed the reads with MiXCR anew, one entry per CDR3 protein. The sample has about 890,000 distinct CDR3 sequences, approximately 30% seen once. The sequenced sample was cultured CD8+ T cells from PBMCs, obtained from culture after CMV antigen stimulation. The receptor source for this set is a human donor in good health (CMV status not recorded). Some clones in this sample may be carry-over from other donors' samples. The CDR3 runs from the conserved cysteine through the conserved F or W.

TRBV14,TRBJ2-5,CASSLLTGGLQETQYF
TRBV19,TRBJ1-1,CASIETGTEAFF
TRBV4-3,TRBJ1-6,CASSQDETGGLGSPLHF
TRBV18,TRBJ1-6,CASSPFRDRGDNSPLHF
TRBV13,TRBJ1-1,CASSSFKFSEAFF
TRBV6-1,TRBJ2-5,CASSEATGFEETQYF
TRBV14,TRBJ2-2,CASSQEWSGVGTGELFF
TRBV7-9,TRBJ1-6,CASSAPGGINNSPLHF
TRBV6-2/TRBV6-3,TRBJ2-3,CASSLRGTVVFTDTQYF
TRBV27,TRBJ1-5,CASRSGANQPQHF
TRBV6-6,TRBJ1-1,CASSYSDFAEAFF
TRBV7-4,TRBJ2-7,CASSFPGQVGAEQYF
TRBV4-2,TRBJ1-2,CASSQVRGMEDGYTF
TRBV12-3/TRBV12-4,TRBJ2-3,CASSFLAGWSDTQYF
TRBV7-2,TRBJ2-5,CASSLGTGWGETQYF
TRBV19,TRBJ2-7,CASSIAGQKKYF
TRBV18,TRBJ1-5,CASSPPGAINQPQHF
TRBV12-3/TRBV12-4,TRBJ1-3,CAHSSGNTIYF
TRBV27,TRBJ2-6,CASSLSTGANVLTF
TRBV3-1,TRBJ2-1,CASRHAPIGGGANEQFF
TRBV7-9,TRBJ1-5,CATWQEGGNQPQHF
TRBV19,TRBJ1-1,CASSIGLDTEAFF
TRBV7-9,TRBJ2-1,CASSSKMSGGGHNEQFF
TRBV12-3/TRBV12-4,TRBJ2-1,CASSLPSAYNEQFF
TRBV7-2,TRBJ2-3,CASSYSGDTQYF
TRBV4-1,TRBJ2-5,CASSQDGALAGGHRGAQYF
TRBV7-9,TRBJ1-1,CASSPRTGRDTEAFF
TRBV7-9,TRBJ1-4,CTSSYQEEKLFF
TRBV19,TRBJ1-1,CASTPWGALEAFF
TRBV6-5,TRBJ2-7,CASRVQGEAYEQYF
TRBV28,TRBJ2-1,CASSLDPNEQFF
TRBV7-2,TRBJ2-1,CASSLQILPNYNEQFF
TRBV7-2,TRBJ2-5,CASSSRGTQETQYF
TRBV5-6,TRBJ2-5,CASSWSSGPGGGETQYF
TRBV4-1,TRBJ2-3,CASSQDTPLDTQYF
TRBV6-6,TRBJ2-5,CASREIRLAGEETQYF
TRBV5-5,TRBJ2-3,CASSLRGTSGGKDTQYF
TRBV15,TRBJ2-7,CATSRGQARSYEQYF
TRBV20-1,TRBJ1-2,CSATGQGRNGYTF
TRBV4-2,TRBJ1-1,CASSQESTGLEAFF
TRBV28,TRBJ1-1,CASSGTGGDLDTEAFF
TRBV10-2,TRBJ2-3,CASSELGTTDTQYF
TRBV24-1,TRBJ2-5,CATSDHRAGETQYF
TRBV19,TRBJ2-1,CASSIGTVRGGSSYNEQFF
TRBV12-3/TRBV12-4,TRBJ1-1,CASSPLPHTEAFF
TRBV12-3/TRBV12-4,TRBJ1-1,CASSLGSRLVAEAFF
TRBV11-2,TRBJ2-2,CASSPDRPRGKNTGELFF
TRBV12-3/TRBV12-4,TRBJ1-1,CASSLDSGRNRLPPKNMNTEAFF
TRBV27,TRBJ1-2,CASSLSRGDNYGYTF
TRBV7-6,TRBJ2-2,CASSFRGLNTGELFF